This is a list of T cell receptor beta chains from one sample in a study of T cell repertoires in cytomegalovirus infection. TCRdb used MiXCR to reprocess the reads, holding one entry per CDR3 protein. The repertoire holds 150,000 to 200,000 distinct CDR3 sequences, with approximately 17% as singletons. Sequences were obtained from CD8+ T cells from PBMCs. The receptor set was obtained from a human donor in good health (CMV status not recorded). Some clones in this sample may be carry-over from other donors' samples. The CDR3 runs from the conserved cysteine through the conserved F or W. The D gene is left open where the match is weak. Clone sizes are given selectively: once, few, many, or a class where the clone is expanded.

D gene: TRBD2
CDR3 length: 18
J gene: TRBJ2-1
clone size: few
V gene: TRBV20-1
CDR3 DNA: TGCAGTGCTAGAGATTTCCCACAGGCGGGAGCCCCGGGGGATGAGCAGTTCTTC
CDR3 protein: CSARDFPQAGAPGDEQFF

D gene: -
CDR3 length: 13
J gene: TRBJ2-7
clone size: -
V gene: TRBV7-2
CDR3 DNA: TGTGCCAGCAGCTTATCACAGCCCTACGAGCAGTACTTC
CDR3 protein: CASSLSQPYEQYF

D gene: TRBD2
CDR3 length: 15
J gene: TRBJ2-1
clone size: many
V gene: TRBV6-2/TRBV6-3
CDR3 DNA: TGTGCCAGCAGTTATTGGACTAGCGGGGGTAATGAGCAGTTCTTC
CDR3 protein: CASSYWTSGGNEQFF

D gene: -
CDR3 length: 12
J gene: TRBJ2-5
clone size: many
V gene: TRBV25-1
CDR3 DNA: TGTGCCAGCAGTGTTGTGGGAGAGACCCAGTACTTC
CDR3 protein: CASSVVGETQYF

D gene: -
CDR3 length: 13
J gene: TRBJ2-7
clone size: few
V gene: TRBV20-1
CDR3 DNA: TGCAGTGCTTTCCCCGCGGACTCCTACGAGCAGTACTTC
CDR3 protein: CSAFPADSYEQYF

D gene: -
CDR3 length: 12
J gene: TRBJ2-7
clone size: few
V gene: TRBV6-2/TRBV6-3
CDR3 DNA: TGTGCCAGCAGTTACGTAGTCAGCGAGCAGTACTTC
CDR3 protein: CASSYVVSEQYF

D gene: TRBD1
CDR3 length: 13
J gene: TRBJ1-2
clone size: few
V gene: TRBV7-9
CDR3 DNA: TGTGCCAGCATCAGGGGGAATAACTATGGCTACACCTTC
CDR3 protein: CASIRGNNYGYTF

D gene: TRBD1
CDR3 length: 14
J gene: TRBJ2-7
clone size: -
V gene: TRBV28
CDR3 DNA: TGTGCCAGCAGGTGGACAGGGGGCTCCTACGAGCAGTACTTC
CDR3 protein: CASRWTGGSYEQYF

D gene: -
CDR3 length: 13
J gene: TRBJ1-2
clone size: few
V gene: TRBV6-5
CDR3 DNA: TGTGCCAGCAGTTCGGCCACGGACGACGGCTACACCTTC
CDR3 protein: CASSSATDDGYTF

D gene: -
CDR3 length: 13
J gene: TRBJ2-1
clone size: -
V gene: TRBV7-2
CDR3 DNA: TGTGCCAGTCAGACAGTTTTTGACGTTGAGCAGTTCTTC
CDR3 protein: CASQTVFDVEQFF

D gene: TRBD2
CDR3 length: 16
J gene: TRBJ2-5
clone size: -
V gene: TRBV9
CDR3 DNA: TGTGCCAGCAGCGCTGCTCCTAGCGGGGGTTGGGAGACCCAGTACTTC
CDR3 protein: CASSAAPSGGWETQYF

D gene: TRBD2
CDR3 length: 14
J gene: TRBJ2-7
clone size: -
V gene: TRBV7-6
CDR3 DNA: TGTGCCAGCAGCTCGAGGACTAGCGGCTACGAGCAGTACTTC
CDR3 protein: CASSSRTSGYEQYF

D gene: TRBD1
CDR3 length: 13
J gene: TRBJ1-2
clone size: -
V gene: TRBV19
CDR3 DNA: TGTGCCAGTAGTATGGAAGCAGGGGGTGGCTACACCTTC
CDR3 protein: CASSMEAGGGYTF

D gene: TRBD2
CDR3 length: 18
J gene: TRBJ2-3
clone size: -
V gene: TRBV6-2/TRBV6-3
CDR3 DNA: TGTGCCAGCAGTACTTTGGCGGGAGTGACGAGGGCGGCAGATACGCAGTATTTT
CDR3 protein: CASSTLAGVTRAADTQYF

D gene: TRBD1
CDR3 length: 20
J gene: TRBJ1-5
clone size: -
V gene: TRBV20-1
CDR3 DNA: TGCAGTGCTAGAGATCGCGGGGGGACAGGGAGGGAGTACGGCAATCAGCCCCAGCATTTT
CDR3 protein: CSARDRGGTGREYGNQPQHF

D gene: TRBD1
CDR3 length: 13
J gene: TRBJ1-1
clone size: -
V gene: TRBV30
CDR3 DNA: TGTGCCTGGAGTGTGACAGGGGGTACTGAAGCTTTCTTT
CDR3 protein: CAWSVTGGTEAFF

D gene: -
CDR3 length: 16
J gene: TRBJ1-1
clone size: few
V gene: TRBV12-3/TRBV12-4
CDR3 DNA: TGTGCCAGCAGCTACTCCCGACAGGCGCCGAACACTGAAGCTTTCTTT
CDR3 protein: CASSYSRQAPNTEAFF

D gene: TRBD1
CDR3 length: 16
J gene: TRBJ2-2
clone size: -
V gene: TRBV7-8
CDR3 DNA: TGTGCCAGCAACCCGGGACAGGGGATCGACGCCGGGGAGCTGTTTTTT
CDR3 protein: CASNPGQGIDAGELFF

D gene: TRBD2
CDR3 length: 15
J gene: TRBJ2-1
clone size: few
V gene: TRBV20-1
CDR3 DNA: TGCAGTGCGCGCGCTCGGACTAGCGGGAGCGATGAGCAGTTCTTC
CDR3 protein: CSARARTSGSDEQFF

D gene: -
CDR3 length: 13
J gene: TRBJ1-2
clone size: -
V gene: TRBV20-1
CDR3 DNA: TGCAGTGCTAGACAACTTGGGGACTATGGCTACACCTTC
CDR3 protein: CSARQLGDYGYTF

D gene: TRBD1
CDR3 length: 16
J gene: TRBJ1-5
clone size: -
V gene: TRBV6-2/TRBV6-3
CDR3 DNA: TGTGCCAGCAGTTACGGTTCGGGACAGAGGGACCAGCCCCAGCATTTT
CDR3 protein: CASSYGSGQRDQPQHF

D gene: TRBD1
CDR3 length: 15
J gene: TRBJ2-7
clone size: -
V gene: TRBV6-8
CDR3 DNA: TGTGCCAGCCGGGACAGTAACGTCATCTCCTACGAGCAGTACTTC
CDR3 protein: CASRDSNVISYEQYF

D gene: -
CDR3 length: 13
J gene: TRBJ2-7
clone size: -
V gene: TRBV20-1
CDR3 DNA: TGCAGCCTAAGAGGGGGACACACCTACGAGCAGTACTTC
CDR3 protein: CSLRGGHTYEQYF

D gene: -
CDR3 length: 13
J gene: TRBJ2-5
clone size: few
V gene: TRBV7-9
CDR3 DNA: TGTGCCAGCAGCTTCACACCGGAAGAGACCCAGTACTTC
CDR3 protein: CASSFTPEETQYF

D gene: -
CDR3 length: 12
J gene: TRBJ2-1
clone size: few
V gene: TRBV7-6
CDR3 DNA: TGTGCCAGCAGCCAGCCGACCAATGAGCAGTTCTTC
CDR3 protein: CASSQPTNEQFF

D gene: -
CDR3 length: 12
J gene: TRBJ2-1
clone size: few
V gene: TRBV12-3/TRBV12-4
CDR3 DNA: TGTGCCAGCCGCGGAGGGGGAAATGAGCAGTTCTTC
CDR3 protein: CASRGGGNEQFF

D gene: TRBD2
CDR3 length: 17
J gene: TRBJ2-2
clone size: few
V gene: TRBV7-8
CDR3 DNA: TGTGCCAGCAGCTTAGGGGGCGGGAGCCGACGGACCGGGGAGCTGTTTTTT
CDR3 protein: CASSLGGGSRRTGELFF

D gene: -
CDR3 length: 14
J gene: TRBJ2-5
clone size: few
V gene: TRBV28
CDR3 DNA: TGTGCCAGCAGTTTATACGGCTTACAAGAGACCCAGTACTTC
CDR3 protein: CASSLYGLQETQYF

D gene: -
CDR3 length: 12
J gene: TRBJ2-5
clone size: -
V gene: TRBV9
CDR3 DNA: TGTGCCAGCAGCGTAGACCAAGAGACCCAGTACTTC
CDR3 protein: CASSVDQETQYF

D gene: -
CDR3 length: 15
J gene: TRBJ1-5
clone size: -
V gene: TRBV28
CDR3 DNA: TGTGCCAGCAGCTATTCACAGGGTCGCAATCAGCCCCAGCATTTT
CDR3 protein: CASSYSQGRNQPQHF

D gene: -
CDR3 length: 15
J gene: TRBJ2-3
clone size: -
V gene: TRBV7-2
CDR3 DNA: TGTGCCAGCAGCCCGGGATACGAAGGAACAGATACGCAGTATTTT
CDR3 protein: CASSPGYEGTDTQYF

D gene: -
CDR3 length: 12
J gene: TRBJ1-1
clone size: -
V gene: TRBV7-9
CDR3 DNA: TGTGCCAGCAGCTTTGAGAACACTGAAGCTTTCTTT
CDR3 protein: CASSFENTEAFF